This T cell receptor beta chain was sequenced in a study of cytomegalovirus exposure and HLA in healthy donors (dated by TCRdb to about 2017). As for the study more broadly: An earlier analysis of some 550 of the donors reported about 290 Gb of sequence data and about 100 million unique TCR beta sequences from about 200 million T cells. The study combined high-throughput TCR immunosequencing, statistical association of individual TCRs with disease status, and machine learning to predict cytomegalovirus infection status. HLA typing included class I and class II loci at four-digit resolution. About 320 gigabases of sequencing data and 70 million to 85 million unique TCR sequences were included in an early release covering 550 to 800 HLA-typed donors. To decide whether each TCR beta V gene segment behaved as functional or pseudogenic, an earlier analysis of fewer than 750 of the donors relied on high-throughput TCR beta sequencing. Among the roughly 400 genotyped donors, about 85% belonged to the genetic ancestry cluster associated with self-reported Caucasian donors. A few DR-DQ haplotypes were handled as single units for association and clustering because linkage in the cohort was strong. All discovery cohort repertoires had been generated using a single sequencing platform. A later analysis re-analyzed previously published TCR beta repertoires from approximately 700 donors and added high-resolution HLA genotyping to study TCR occurrence patterns. Genome-wide SNP genotypes for about 55% of the 666 donors were used in a later genetic analysis, which treated that subset as a discovery cohort. Among around 400 genotyped donors of the cohort, an average of around 220,000 unique TCR beta nucleotide sequences was sequenced per donor, of which approximately 19% were non-productive. Typing coverage varied by locus: 629-630 donors for A, B, C, DRB1 and DQB1; roughly 500 for DQA1; over 600 for DPA1; 400 to 480 for DPB1. Donor age, sex, ethnicity and CMV serostatus were collected together with the repertoire data. The T cell repertoires of 550 to 850 subjects were profiled by immunosequencing and related to cytomegalovirus serostatus. The study aimed to test whether signatures of past pathogen exposure could be identified by cataloging public T cell receptors. Besides the first cohort of 666 subjects, a separate validation cohort made up of over 95 different subjects was used. The later analysis used no new phenotypic data to find candidate immune exposures, relying instead on TCR beta sequences and their occurrence across donors. Study-level results and caveats: Presence/absence analyses assumed roughly uniform sequencing depth across donors, an assumption that may not hold. A later analysis associated some 17,000 TCR beta sequences with specific HLA alleles at a false discovery rate of 0.05. In this cohort, only TCR beta chains were sequenced, and detectable features were limited by the absence of alpha or paired-chain data. In the study, 150 to 200 TCR beta chains were listed as associated with cytomegalovirus. In a later genetic analysis, a missense DCLRE1C variant was associated with V-gene and J-gene trimming of TCR beta chains, and the association was replicated in an independent cohort. A later analysis found that TCR association rates varied across HLA loci, with DRB1 alleles showing the most associated TCRs and HLA-C alleles the fewest. In a later analysis, HLA-associated TCR beta chains were found to be more clonally expanded and to have lower generation probabilities than equally common non-associated chains. Over 15 rarely observed V segments, including chromosome 9 orphons, were excluded from the earlier analysis of several hundred of the donors because counts were too low. Assigning TCR associations to individual alleles was difficult when HLA alleles, especially DR and DQ, strongly co-occurred. Compared with the roughly 670-donor mean, donors in an Asian-associated ancestry cluster had fewer N-insertions in productive TCRs, according to a later genetic analysis. In a later analysis, several top co-occurrence clusters were reported to appear linked to parvovirus B19, influenza, CMV and Epstein-Barr virus. A further reported finding was that TCR beta sequences accurately predicted the HLA-A and HLA-B alleles for most subjects in the first cohort. Across donors, most TCR sequences were observed very rarely, whereas some public TCRs were present in many individuals. In both the original and validation cohorts, the classifier was reported to diagnose cytomegalovirus status with high specificity and sensitivity. CMV serostatus was the only immune exposure information available for the cohort. The authors suggested that the approach could potentially be generalized to other disease states and immunological phenotypes. Because HLA typing was missing for some donors at each locus, association tests included only the typed subset. In vitro tests confirmed that three of the cytomegalovirus-associated TCR beta chains recognize cytomegalovirus antigens. A cluster of highly shared sequence variants was judged likely to be a technical artifact of the sequencing pipeline. The 87-base-pair reads could not distinguish some IMGT-functional V segments, including TRBV6-2 and TRBV6-3, so those segments were excluded. According to a later analysis, most CMV-associated TCR beta chains appeared to be HLA-restricted, and the HLA associations seemed to be driven largely by CMV exposure. Linkage disequilibrium might explain the correlated functional status among segregating V segments, but an unknown experimental factor could not be excluded. In an earlier analysis of about 540 of the donors, most TCR beta V segments were observed in productive rearrangements about 90% or about 30% of the time, broadly matching IMGT annotations.

The cohort was made up of 666 healthy bone marrow donors. At the time of sampling, all cohort members were nominally healthy, though unrecorded immune exposures were likely present. The donor tested CMV seronegative, placing the donor among the approximately 360 seronegative members of the cohort. A peripheral blood sample was collected from each donor, and TCR beta sequencing was performed on peripheral blood mononuclear cells. Genomic DNA was extracted from the blood cell samples with the Qiagen DNeasy Blood Extraction Kit. Concerning this clone: Its antigen is not yet known. Base-call qualities are not available, and no considerably larger clone is one nucleotide away.

Libraries were constructed by the immunoSEQ multiplex PCR assay. A mixture of 60 forward primers for TCR Vbeta segments and 13 reverse primers for TCR Jbeta segments was used in the multiplex PCR. The CDR3 region of rearranged TCR beta genes was amplified from genomic DNA by a multiplex PCR assay. The Illumina HiSeq System was used to sequence the amplified TCR beta libraries as 87-base-pair reads. The authors' pipeline ran thus. In a later analysis, approximately 74 million unique TCR beta chains were counted across the roughly 700 repertoires, and roughly 11 million of these chains were shared by at least two donors. To remove PCR and sequencing errors, raw reads were error-corrected and collapsed into unique sequences using a nearest-neighbor algorithm that merged closely related sequences. CDR3 sequences were aligned to IMGT reference sequences to assign V, D and J gene segments. For a sequence to be retained, at least a six-nucleotide match to both a V gene segment and a J gene segment was required. A rearrangement was called productive if the CDR3 had no stop codons and remained in frame with V and J, and every other rearrangement was called non-productive. Following IMGT convention, CDR3 was defined as the stretch from the second conserved V-encoded cysteine up to the conserved J-encoded phenylalanine. The earlier analysis of roughly 590 of the donors excluded sequences that lacked an unambiguous match to a single V gene segment. An earlier analysis of several hundred of the donors called V segments functional above 56.7% productive rearrangements and segregating when the between-donor standard deviation exceeded 5%. A statistical classification framework was built to diagnose cytomegalovirus status from the catalog of TCR beta chain sequences. In a later analysis, V and J genes were assigned by comparing TCR nucleotide sequences against IMGT/GENE-DB human TR gene sequences. The TCRdist pipeline was used in a later analysis to assign CDR3 sequences and most-parsimonious VDJ recombination scenarios. A later analysis defined each TCR beta chain by its CDR3 amino acid sequence plus V-gene family, and excluded reads lacking a unique V-gene family. A later analysis removed several hundred highly shared, low-generation-probability nucleotide sequences to deal with suspected cross-contamination and a sequencing artifact. For each public chain, a later analysis derived a clonal expansion index from normalized ranks of inferred template counts within each repertoire. A later analysis computed generation probabilities with a VDJ recombination model fitted to out-of-frame rearrangements, and checked the results against IGoR. Hypergeometric tests were used in a later analysis to score TCR-TCR, TCR-HLA and TCR-CMV co-occurrence, with a repertoire-size bias correction applied to the TCR pairs. To estimate false discovery rates, a later analysis permuted the HLA or CMV assignments 20 times. In a later analysis, co-occurring TCRs were grouped using DBSCAN, with TCRdist sequence similarity added in when clustering inside HLA-allele-positive subsets. For co-occurrence clustering, repertoires with fewer than 30,000 or more than 120,000 public chains were excluded, along with roughly five repertoires with anomalous nucleotide sharing. TCRdb stores this immuneACCESS table with in-frame sequences only. Part of the clones is absent; in the studies checked, under half of the shortfall reflects unresolved V genes, and no reason is known for the rest. V and J calls plus clone size are reproduced from that table; the DNA served to infer D and trimming. This sample comprises around 130,000 clones, about 80% of them detected only once. The ten largest clones add up to roughly 2.5% of the sample.

The cysteine opens and the phenylalanine closes a CDR3 of 14 amino acids. This entry keeps only the CDR3 DNA: 42 bases, framed from base 1. CDR1 SGHDT and CDR2 YYEEEE are derived from the germline V gene. At the junction V is shortened by 1 base and J by 7 bases, with 13 bases in between. The V gene is TRBV5-6 and the J gene is TRBJ2-3; the D region possibly corresponds to TRBD2 (6 bases align). Sequencing used PBMCs. The sequence was collected from a boy aged 2-9 years in good health and CMV-seronegative. The CDR3 reads CASSLNGGRHTQYF. The nucleotides are TGTGCCAGCAGCTTGAATGGGGGGAGGCATACGCAGTATTTT.